Listed here are 8 T cell receptor beta chains from one sample, sequenced in a study of T cells in Graves' hyperthyroidism and ophthalmopathy. The source material, RNA transcripts, was used to amplify TCR beta CDR3 regions. In the first-round RT-PCR of the TCR CDR3, the HTBI primer set was used. One entry per CDR3 protein results from TCRdb running MiXCR on the multiplex PCR reads. Among 200,000 to 300,000 distinct CDR3 sequences, over 20% were seen once, and the ten largest hold approximately 32%. Sequencing used blood. The receptors originated from a woman aged 40 to 49 with Graves' ophthalmopathy.

In this sample, this clonotype turned up many times. The V and J genes are TRBV12-3 or TRBV12-4 and TRBJ2-7; D possibly corresponds to TRBD2 (5 bases). Trimming removed 2 bases at V and 1 base at J, with 12 bases between. The CDR3 runs to 15 residues. The CDR3 sequence: CASSLSGFESYEQYF. As DNA, the CDR3 is TGTGCCAGCAGTTTAAGCGGTTTCGAATCCTACGAGCAGTACTTC.

This clonotype was detected ten times or more. Here the CDR3 DNA reads TGCGCCAGCAGCAGAGGAGGGATGAACACTGAAGCTTTCTTT. As protein: CASSRGGMNTEAFF. The V and J genes are TRBV5-1 and TRBJ1-1, with D unclear. V dropped 4 bases and J dropped 0 bases, with 10 bases sitting between them. Germline CDR1 and CDR2: SGHRS and YFSETQ. This CDR3 region has 14 residues.

The table lists this clonotype with many counts. The chain uses TRBV29-1 and TRBJ1-2; 7 bases fit TRBD1. Germline lookup yields CDR1 SQVTM and CDR2 ANQGSEA. The CDR3 is 11 amino acids. V dropped 5 bases and J dropped 7; count of bases not matched to a gene: 4. Written as DNA, the CDR3 is TGCAGCGTTCCGACAGGGAGTGGCTACACCTTC. Residues: CSVPTGSGYTF.

This clonotype was found many times. The CDR3 DNA is TGTGCCAGCAGTTGGGACAGAAACACTGAAGCTTTCTTT. Encoded protein: CASSWDRNTEAFF. The chain links TRBV27 to TRBJ1-1, with TRBD1 matching over 7 bases. The ends lost 4 bases at V and 2 bases at J; junction bases unmatched: 1. The CDR3 loop spans 13 amino acids. The germline V gene encodes CDR1 MNHEY and CDR2 SMNVEV (reference sequence).

This chain uses TRBV11-2 with TRBJ1-1, with D perhaps TRBD1 (6 bases). Germline V gene lookup returns CDR1 SGHAT and CDR2 FQNNGV. The ends were cut back, 5 bases at V and 0 bases at J, with 16 bases in the middle. The CDR3 consists of 16 residues. This CDR3 is CASSRPGRDMNTEAFF. DNA of the CDR3: TGTGCCAGCAGCCGACCCGGGAGGGACATGAACACTGAAGCTTTCTTT.

There are a few counts of this clonotype. The chain combines TRBV2 with TRBJ2-6, with a possible D match to TRBD1 (5 bases). The CDR3 is 16 amino acids. Germline assignment: CDR1 SNHLY and CDR2 FYNNEI. V was trimmed by 6 bases and J by 2 bases, leaving 14 bases between them. DNA for the CDR3: TGTGCCAGCAGCCAGGGCCACCGGGCTGGGGCCAACGTCCTGACTTTC. Translated: CASSQGHRAGANVLTF.

This clonotype occurred many times. The genes are TRBV12-3 or TRBV12-4 and TRBJ2-7, with a tentative D call TRBD1 (5 bases). Trimming stripped 7 bases from V and 9 bases from J, with 16 bases between. The CDR3 consists of 12 residues. The CDR3 DNA is TGTGCCAGCACCAATAACCAGGGCGTGCAGTACTTC. Amino acid sequence: CASTNNQGVQYF.

At least ten counts were recorded for this clonotype. The chain couples TRBV11-2 to TRBJ2-7; no firm D call. The CDR3 is 14 amino acids. Germline-derived CDR1 and CDR2 are SGHAT and FQNNGV. Trimming cost V 0 bases and J 6 bases, with 12 bases left between them. In DNA, the CDR3 is TGTGCCAGCAGCTTAGATTTTGTAGGCCCCGAGCAGTACTTC. Amino acids: CASSLDFVGPEQYF.